One sample yielded the 26 T cell receptor beta chains listed below, sequenced in a study of blood T cell repertoires in COVID-19. Sequencing used immunoSEQ multiplex PCR; TCRdb keeps in-frame clones, though not all of them. The table includes a few hundred thousand clones, less than 90% detected once. The sample was PBMCs or T cells enriched from blood (not recorded which). Receptor source: a woman under 40 who had recovered from COVID-19.

The chain joins TRBV28 to TRBJ2-7, with D tentatively TRBD1 (6 bases). The V and J ends lost 5 bases and 7 bases respectively, with 15 bases between them. Germline lookup yields CDR1 MDHEN and CDR2 SYDVKM. The CDR3 is made up of 13 amino acids. CDR3 amino acids: CASSPSGAREQYF. In DNA, the CDR3 is TGTGCCAGCAGTCCGTCAGGGGCGCGAGAGCAGTACTTC.

The chain recombines TRBV20-1 with TRBJ2-5; TRBD2 agrees at 10 bases. The CDR3 has 15 residues. The germline V gene encodes CDR1 DFQATT and CDR2 SNEGSKA (reference sequence). V was pared by 3 bases and J by 8 bases, with 12 bases of the junction left unmatched. The CDR3 sequence: CSASPAGGSGDTQYF. As DNA, the CDR3 is TGCAGTGCTAGTCCAGCGGGGGGGTCGGGAGACACCCAGTACTTC.

This chain connects TRBV3-1 (or the pseudogene TRBV3-2) to TRBJ2-1, with 12 bases lining up with TRBD2. CDR3 length: 14 amino acids. CDR1 and CDR2 from the germline V gene are LGHDT and YNNKEL (reference sequence). V lost 7 bases and J lost 5; bases outside the gene matches: 3. The CDR3: CASTRLAGDNEQFF. The CDR3 coding sequence is TGTGCCAGCACCCGACTAGCGGGGGACAATGAGCAGTTCTTC.

V is TRBV2 and J is TRBJ1-6; perhaps TRBD1 as D (5 bases). The ends were cut back, 8 bases at V and 9 bases at J, with 11 bases in the middle. From germline, CDR1 is SNHLY and CDR2 FYNNEI. The CDR3 totals 12 residues. CDR3: CASSGMGSPLHF. For the CDR3, the DNA is TGTGCCAGCTCAGGGATGGGTTCACCCCTCCACTTT.

V usage is TRBV30 and J usage is TRBJ1-2, with D perhaps matching TRBD1 (5 bases). This CDR3 region has 13 residues. Trimming shortened V by 4 bases and J by 8 bases, and 17 bases separated the two germline ends. The germline V gene encodes CDR1 GTSNPN and CDR2 SVGIG (reference sequence). The CDR3, as DNA: TGTGCCTGGATAGGCAGGGTGCAGTGGGGCTACACCTTC. Residues: CAWIGRVQWGYTF.

This clone was observed a single time. The chain couples TRBV5-1 to TRBJ1-2; D perhaps matches TRBD1 (6 bases). The CDR3 sequence is 14 residues long. The germline V gene has CDR1 SGHRS and CDR2 YFSETQ. Trimming pared 6 bases from V and 7 bases from J, leaving 19 bases between. The CDR3 DNA reads as TGCGCCAGCACCGAGACAGGTCTAGTCGGTGGCTACACCTTC. Translating it yields CASTETGLVGGYTF.

Only a few counts were recorded for this clone. This chain uses TRBV14 with TRBJ1-5; a weak D match, TRBD1 (6 bases). Trimming removed 1 base from V and 1 base from J, with 23 bases in between. Germline CDR1 and CDR2: SGHDN and FVKESK. The CDR3 spans 20 residues. CDR3 nucleotides: TGTGCCAGCAGCCAAGTTAATTTATGGGAACAGGGTGGGAGCAATCAGCCCCAGCATTTT. Encoded protein: CASSQVNLWEQGGSNQPQHF.

V usage is TRBV10-1 and J usage is TRBJ1-1; unclear D gene. Trimming left V 0 bases short and J 3 bases short, with 8 bases between. The length of the CDR3 is 14 residues. CDR1 WNHNN and CDR2 SYGVQD come from the germline V gene (reference sequence). The CDR3 reads CASSESRQHTEAFF. The CDR3 DNA reads as TGCGCCAGCAGTGAGTCGAGGCAGCACACTGAAGCTTTCTTT.

This chain joins TRBV5-5 and TRBJ1-5; 7 bases match TRBD1. Per germline, CDR1 SGHKS and CDR2 YYEKEE (reference sequence). This CDR3 has 14 amino acids. Trimming at V came to 3 bases and at J to 7 bases, leaving 7 bases not matched to a gene. The CDR3 sequence is CASSYATGNQPQHF. The CDR3, as DNA: TGTGCCAGCAGCTACGCGACAGGGAACCAGCCCCAGCATTTT.

The chain carries TRBV12-3 or TRBV12-4 and TRBJ2-7; D remains ambiguous. CDR3 length: 13 residues. V shed 3 bases and J shed 7 bases, with 13 bases lying between them. The CDR3 DNA follows: TGTGCCAGCAGTTTGTATACGGTCCTTGAGCAGTACTTC. It specifies CASSLYTVLEQYF.

V gene TRBV10-3 combines with J gene TRBJ1-5; the D gene is possibly TRBD1 (5 bases). Between the trimmed V and J ends, which lost 2 bases and 0 bases, there was a span of 11 bases. The V gene's germline CDR1 is ENHRY and CDR2 SYGVKD. This CDR3 has 16 residues. The CDR3 DNA reads as TGTGCCATCAGTGAGGGGGCAGAATATAGCAATCAGCCCCAGCATTTT. As protein: CAISEGAEYSNQPQHF.

The chain uses TRBV6-6 and TRBJ1-5, with TRBD1 as a possible D gene (5 bases). The V end lost 5 bases, the J end lost 0 bases, and 17 bases lay between the germline ends. Looked up from germline, CDR1 is MNHNY and CDR2 is SVGAGI (reference sequence). This CDR3 spans 17 amino acids. CDR3 DNA sequence: TGTGCCAGCAGTCCGCCACCGCAGGACATTAGCAATCAGCCCCAGCATTTT. Amino acids: CASSPPPQDISNQPQHF.

The V call is TRBV13, the J call TRBJ1-5; tentative D call: TRBD1 (5 bases). Germline loops: CDR1 PRHDT, CDR2 FYEKMQ (reference sequence). The CDR3 length is 13 residues. The ends were cut back, 8 bases at V and 4 bases at J, with 12 bases in the middle. The chain's CDR3 is CASQKRGNQPQHF. CDR3 nucleotide sequence: TGTGCCAGCCAAAAAAGGGGTAATCAGCCCCAGCATTTT.

This chain joins TRBV5-1 and TRBJ1-3; D is unclear. In germline, CDR1 is SGHRS, CDR2 YFSETQ. The V and J ends lost 3 bases and 2 bases respectively, with 15 bases between them. The CDR3 is 16 residues long. CDR3: CASSSNPPGPGNTIYF. CDR3 coding DNA: TGCGCCAGCAGCTCCAACCCCCCAGGTCCTGGAAACACCATATATTTT.

V is TRBV6-5 and J is TRBJ1-1, with 7 bases aligning to TRBD1. The CDR3 is made up of 15 amino acids. Germline V gene data show CDR1 as MNHEY and CDR2 as SVGAGI. J gave up 8 bases and V 1 base, and 10 bases lay outside the gene matches. The CDR3 DNA sequence: TGTGCCAGCAGTTACTGGGGCCGGGACAGTGCCGAAGCTTTCTTT. It yields the protein CASSYWGRDSAEAFF.

V gene TRBV6-5 combines with J gene TRBJ1-4, with 8 bases that match TRBD1. Germline trimming cut 7 bases from V and 4 bases from J; bases unmatched to any gene: 5. Germline CDR1 reads MNHEY; CDR2 reads SVGAGI. The CDR3 runs to 14 residues. DNA of the CDR3: TGTGCCAGCACTAGCGGACAGGGTAATGAAAAACTGTTTTTT. Its protein product is CASTSGQGNEKLFF.

The table lists this clone with a count of one. V usage is TRBV5-1 and J usage is TRBJ2-1, with D maybe TRBD2 (6 bases). CDR1 and CDR2 (germline): SGHRS, YFSETQ. V was trimmed by 0 bases and J by 15 bases, leaving 19 bases between them. This CDR3 spans 14 amino acids. The CDR3 DNA reads TGCGCCAGCAGCTTGGAGCCTAGCGTCTTAAGTCGGTTCTTC. Protein product: CASSLEPSVLSRFF. Full variable domain (remainder filled in from reference TRBV5-1 and TRBJ2-1): KAGVTQTPRYLIKTRGQQVTLSCSPISGHRSVSWYQQTPGQGLQFLFEYFSETQRNKGNFPGRFSGRQFSNSRSEMNVSTLELGDSALYLCASSLEPSVLSRFFGPGTRLTVL.

This clone was seen just once. The V gene is TRBV6-5, the J gene TRBJ2-7, with 9 positions matching TRBD1. CDR3 length: 15 amino acids. The germline CDR1 and CDR2 sequences are MNHEY and SVGAGI. With V trimmed by 7 bases and J by 4 bases, 11 bases remained unmatched. The DNA of the CDR3 is TGTGCCAGCATCCCCCGGGGACAGGGAGCGTACGAGCAGTACTTC. Residues: CASIPRGQGAYEQYF.

This clone was counted a single time. The chain employs TRBV30 and TRBJ1-2; tentative D call: TRBD1 (5 bases). V gave up 1 base and J gave up 5 bases, with 5 bases separating them. The CDR3 extends over 11 amino acids. CDR1 and CDR2 from the germline V gene are GTSNPN and SVGIG (reference sequence). The DNA for the CDR3 is TGTGCCTGGAGTGGACAGTATGGCTACACCTTC. Amino acid sequence: CAWSGQYGYTF.

The chain couples TRBV19 to TRBJ1-2, with 7 bases lining up with TRBD1. The CDR3 contains 15 residues. Germline loops: CDR1 LNHDA, CDR2 SQIVND (reference sequence). V shed 5 bases and J 4 bases; nucleotides not matched to a gene: 10. CDR3 in DNA: TGTGCCAGTAGTCCTTCAGGGGGTTCCTTCTATGGCTACACCTTC. Translating gives CASSPSGGSFYGYTF. The variable domain in full, with the rest retrieved from reference TRBV19 and TRBJ1-2, is DGGITQSPKYLFRKEGQNVTLSCEQNLNHDAMYWYRQDPGQGLRLIYYSQIVNDFQKGDIAEGYSVSREKKESFPLTVTSAQKNPTAFYLCASSPSGGSFYGYTFGSGTRLTVV.

This clone was detected a few times. The chain links TRBV30 to TRBJ2-3, with 7 bases matching TRBD2. The CDR3 contains 12 residues. The V and J ends lost 2 bases and 4 bases, in that order; junction bases with no gene match: 0. Germline V gene data show CDR1 as GTSNPN and CDR2 as SVGIG (reference sequence). Written as DNA, the CDR3 is TGTGCCTGGAGTACTAGCGCAGATACGCAGTATTTT. It translates to CAWSTSADTQYF.

This chain joins TRBV11-2 and TRBJ2-7, with 8 bases that match TRBD2. V was pared by 4 bases and J by 2 bases, with 10 bases of the junction left unmatched. In germline, CDR1 is SGHAT, CDR2 FQNNGV. CDR3 length equals 16 residues. Here the CDR3 reads CASSSRGGSEPYEQYF. CDR3 DNA: TGTGCCAGCAGCTCTCGGGGGGGGAGCGAACCCTACGAGCAGTACTTC.

This chain links TRBV4-2 with TRBJ2-1, with D possibly TRBD1 on 5 matching bases. Germline V CDR1 and CDR2: LGHNA, YNFKEQ. Trimming cost V 1 base and J 12 bases, with 19 bases left between them. The CDR3 runs to 15 residues. CDR3 amino acids: CASSQVGLVAEWQFF. The CDR3 region has the DNA TGTGCCAGCAGCCAAGTGGGGCTAGTTGCGGAGTGGCAGTTCTTC.

The chain recombines TRBV28 with TRBJ2-5; TRBD1 aligns across 8 bases. Germline assignment: CDR1 MDHEN and CDR2 SYDVKM. V lost 6 bases, J lost 4 bases, and 4 bases stayed unmatched. This CDR3 spans 13 amino acids. DNA of the CDR3: TGTGCCAGCAGGGGCAGGGGGCGAGAGACCCAGTACTTC. Its protein is CASRGRGRETQYF. Filled out from reference TRBV28 and TRBJ2-5, the complete variable domain reads DVKVTQSSRYLVKRTGEKVFLECVQDMDHENMFWYRQDPGLGLRLIYFSYDVKMKEKGDIPEGYSVSREKKERFSLILESASTNQTSMYLCASRGRGRETQYFGPGTRLLVL.

This clone came up a few times. The rearrangement joins TRBV11-3 to TRBJ2-1; 7 positions match TRBD1. Germline trimming cut 5 bases from V and 5 bases from J; bases unmatched to any gene: 9. The CDR3 extends over 15 amino acids. The V gene's germline CDR1 is SGHNT and CDR2 YENEEA. The DNA for the CDR3 is TGTGCCAGCAGCCAAGGGGGCGGGCTAAACAATGAGCAGTTCTTC. It codes for CASSQGGGLNNEQFF.

J is TRBJ1-2 and V is TRBV2; D ambiguous. The V and J ends lost 5 bases and 5 bases respectively, with 3 bases between them. CDR3 length equals 10 residues. Germline V CDR1 and CDR2: SNHLY, FYNNEI. CDR3 in DNA: TGTGCCAGCAGTTTATATGGCTACACCTTC. As protein: CASSLYGYTF.